The 7 T cell receptor beta chains below all came from one sample that was sequenced in a study of shared clonotypes between healthy human individuals. Clones were sequenced by immunoSEQ multiplex PCR, and TCRdb holds only the in-frame ones, with some missing. The sample contains around 500,000 clones, 75% to 85% of which appear only once. The sample comprised PBMCs. These receptors were obtained from a woman aged 40 to 49 in good health. Some clones in this sample may be carry-over from other donors' samples.

The gene calls are TRBV5-6 and TRBJ1-3, with 7 bases that match TRBD1. CDR1 and CDR2 from the germline V gene are SGHDT and YYEEEE. This CDR3 has 15 amino acids. Trimming cost V 3 bases and J 2 bases; bases outside gene matches: 5. Here the CDR3 reads CASSSTGWAGNTIYF. As DNA, the CDR3 is TGTGCCAGCAGCTCGACAGGGTGGGCTGGAAACACCATATATTTT.

The rearrangement joins TRBV7-7 to TRBJ2-1, with 13 bases identical to TRBD2. V lost 5 bases to trimming and J lost 9 bases; unmatched junction nucleotides: 10. Germline CDR1 and CDR2: SSHAT and FNYEAQ (reference sequence). This CDR3 is built from 16 residues. Written as DNA, the CDR3 is TGTGCCAGCAGCCCGAGGACTAGCGGGAGTTATGGTGAGCAGTTCTTC. It codes for CASSPRTSGSYGEQFF. Looking up the rest from reference TRBV7-7 and TRBJ2-1 gives the full variable domain: GAGVSQSPRYKVTKRGQDVTLRCDPISSHATLYWYQQALGQGPEFLTYFNYEAQPDKSGLPSDRFSAERPEGSISTLTIQRTEQRDSAMYRCASSPRTSGSYGEQFFGPGTRLTVL.

This clone has at least ten counts. This chain connects TRBV28 to TRBJ1-2; D ambiguous. Per the germline V gene, CDR1 is MDHEN and CDR2 is SYDVKM. V lost 4 bases to trimming and J lost 1 base, with 10 bases between them. CDR3 length equals 14 residues. The CDR3 spells CASSSSPINYGYTF. CDR3 DNA: TGTGCCAGCAGTTCGTCACCGATTAACTATGGCTACACCTTC.

This chain joins TRBV4-3 and TRBJ2-2, with a tentative D call TRBD2 (6 bases). The V gene lost 1 base and the J gene lost 1 base, with 10 bases spanning the gap. This CDR3 region has 16 residues. Germline assignment: CDR1 LGHNA and CDR2 YSLEER. CDR3 bases: TGCGCCAGCAGCCAAGTTCGGGAGAGGAACACCGGGGAGCTGTTTTTT. Translation: CASSQVRERNTGELFF.

This clone has a single count. The V call is TRBV28, the J call TRBJ1-1, with D maybe TRBD1 (6 bases). V gave up 1 base and J gave up 4 bases, with 16 bases separating them. This CDR3 has 16 amino acids. From germline, CDR1 is MDHEN and CDR2 SYDVKM. The CDR3 spells CASSLFGPQGGTEAFF. Written as DNA, the CDR3 is TGTGCCAGCAGTTTATTCGGGCCACAGGGTGGCACTGAAGCTTTCTTT.

The J gene is TRBJ2-7, the V gene TRBV6-1; TRBD1 matches at 11 bases. The CDR3 length is 13 residues. Germline assignment: CDR1 MNHNS and CDR2 SASEGT. The junction had 4 bases not matched to a gene; V was cut back by 6 bases and J by 6 bases. CDR3 residues: CASSRTGGAEQYF. CDR3 nucleotides: TGTGCCAGCAGCCGGACAGGGGGCGCCGAGCAGTACTTC.

This clone was seen only once. CDR3 protein: CASSLAGGSRNEQFF. DNA of the CDR3: TGTGCCAGCAGCTTAGCGGGAGGGTCTAGGAATGAGCAGTTCTTC. The chain combines TRBV11-3 with TRBJ2-1, with TRBD2 matching over 8 bases. The CDR3 loop spans 15 amino acids. Germline loops: CDR1 SGHNT, CDR2 YENEEA. V shed 1 base, J shed 7 bases, and the junction held 6 bases outside the gene matches.